This T cell receptor (beta chain) was sequenced for a study of CD8 T cells in Susac syndrome. The CDR3 has 16 amino acids. The germline CDR1 and CDR2 sequences are MDHEN and SYDVKM. The trim removed 6 bases at V and 0 bases at J, leaving 8 bases unmatched. Negative isolation yielded CD8+ and CD4+ T cells; FACS enriched TEMRA cells. Reverse transcription of roughly 0.45 to 1 ug RNA used random hexamers. Each CDR3 protein gets one entry after TCRdb re-called the immunoSEQ multiplex PCR reads with MiXCR. The table records some 260,000 distinct CDR3 sequences, roughly 93% of them present only once. The V call is TRBV28, the J call TRBJ1-5, with TRBD1 matching 7 bases. The sequence derives from a human donor with multiple sclerosis. The specimen sequenced was CD4+ T cells from PBMCs. The CDR3 protein is CASREQGIYSNQPQHF. CDR3 in DNA: TGTGCCAGCAGAGAACAGGGGATTTATAGCAATCAGCCCCAGCATTTT.